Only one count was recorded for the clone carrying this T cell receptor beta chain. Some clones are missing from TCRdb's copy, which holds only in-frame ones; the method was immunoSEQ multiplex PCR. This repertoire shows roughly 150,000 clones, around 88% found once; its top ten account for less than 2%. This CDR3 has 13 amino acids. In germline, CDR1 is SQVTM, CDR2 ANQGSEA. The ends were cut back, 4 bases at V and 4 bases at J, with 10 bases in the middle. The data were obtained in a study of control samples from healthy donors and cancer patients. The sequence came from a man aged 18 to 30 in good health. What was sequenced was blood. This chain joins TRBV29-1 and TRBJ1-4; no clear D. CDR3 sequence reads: CSVGMAINEKLFF. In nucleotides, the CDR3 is TGCAGCGTTGGGATGGCAATTAATGAAAAACTGTTTTTT.